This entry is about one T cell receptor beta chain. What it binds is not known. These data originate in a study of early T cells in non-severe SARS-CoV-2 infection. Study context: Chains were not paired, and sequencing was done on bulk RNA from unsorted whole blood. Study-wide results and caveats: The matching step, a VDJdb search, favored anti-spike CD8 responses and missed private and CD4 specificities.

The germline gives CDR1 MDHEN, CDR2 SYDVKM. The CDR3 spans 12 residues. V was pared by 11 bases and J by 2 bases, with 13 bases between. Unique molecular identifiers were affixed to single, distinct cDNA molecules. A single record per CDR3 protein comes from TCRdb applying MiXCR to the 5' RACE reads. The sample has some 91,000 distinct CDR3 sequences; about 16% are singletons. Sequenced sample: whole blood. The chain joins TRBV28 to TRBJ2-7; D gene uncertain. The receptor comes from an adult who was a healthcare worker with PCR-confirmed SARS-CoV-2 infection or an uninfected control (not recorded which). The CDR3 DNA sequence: TGTGCCTGCACGGCACGACCCTACGAGCAGTACTTC. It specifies CACTARPYEQYF.